The 15 T cell receptor beta chains below were found in one sample sequenced in a study of cytomegalovirus exposure and HLA in healthy donors. Use of 60 Vbeta and 13 Jbeta primers characterized the PCR. Method: immunoSEQ multiplex PCR; TCRdb's copy keeps in-frame clones and lacks some. The repertoire has 160,000 or so clones, roughly 83% of them found once; the top ten carry 1%. The sequenced sample consisted of PBMCs. The receptors were gathered from a man aged 30 to 39 in good health and CMV-seronegative.

The chain links TRBV28 to TRBJ1-1, with 8 bases identical to TRBD1. The CDR3 covers 17 residues. From germline, CDR1 is MDHEN and CDR2 SYDVKM. Trimming at V came to 1 base and at J to 8 bases, leaving 15 bases not matched to a gene. CDR3 protein: CASSLFSRQGLSSEAFF. DNA for the CDR3: TGTGCCAGCAGTTTATTTTCCAGACAGGGGTTGTCCTCAGAAGCTTTCTTT.

The chain joins TRBV5-1 to TRBJ2-5, with D possibly being TRBD1 (6 bases). CDR1 and CDR2 from the germline V gene are SGHRS and YFSETQ. Between the trimmed V and J ends, which lost 7 bases and 2 bases, there was a span of 12 bases. The CDR3 has 13 amino acids. The DNA of the CDR3 is TGCGCCAGCCGGGACATTCGTCAAGAGACCCAGTACTTC. Its translation is CASRDIRQETQYF.

The chain combines TRBV19 with TRBJ2-4, with 7 positions matching TRBD2. J lost 5 bases, V lost 6 bases, and 10 bases had no gene match. Looked up from germline, CDR1 is LNHDA and CDR2 is SQIVND (reference sequence). CDR3 length: 15 amino acids. CDR3 region: CASSYFLAAQNIQYF. CDR3 DNA: TGTGCCAGTAGCTACTTCCTAGCGGCTCAAAACATTCAGTACTTC.

V usage is TRBV11-2 and J usage is TRBJ2-7; possibly TRBD1 for D (5 bases). Germline loops: CDR1 SGHAT, CDR2 FQNNGV. CDR3 size: 16 residues. Trimming took 7 bases from V and 3 from J, leaving 22 bases between them. CDR3 sequence: CASNESPGQDNYEQYF. The DNA for the CDR3 is TGTGCCAGCAACGAGTCGCCCGGACAAGACAACTACGAGCAGTACTTC.

The genes are TRBV19 and TRBJ2-1; 8 bases fit TRBD2. The CDR3 loop spans 15 amino acids. Germline V lookup: CDR1 LNHDA, CDR2 SQIVND (reference sequence). Trimming removed 4 bases from V and 4 bases from J; junction bases left unmatched: 6. The CDR3 here is CASSTGLAGYNEQFF. CDR3 bases: TGTGCCAGTAGTACCGGACTAGCTGGGTACAATGAGCAGTTCTTC.

The chain joins TRBV2 to TRBJ2-7, with D possibly being TRBD1 (6 bases). The germline V and J ends were trimmed by 6 bases and 6 bases, with 12 bases remaining between them. CDR3 length: 12 amino acids. Germline V gives CDR1 SNHLY, CDR2 FYNNEI. The CDR3, as DNA: TGTGCCAGCAGGGAAACAGGGAGCGAGCAGTACTTC. This encodes CASRETGSEQYF.

The V call is TRBV28, the J call TRBJ2-3; 9 bases match TRBD2. This CDR3 is built from 15 residues. CDR1 and CDR2 (germline): MDHEN, SYDVKM. Germline trimming cut 3 bases from V and 6 bases from J; bases unmatched to any gene: 7. CDR3 nucleotide sequence: TGTGCCAGCAGTTTTCGCGGGGGGGCCGTTGATACGCAGTATTTT. It encodes CASSFRGGAVDTQYF. The variable domain in full, with the rest retrieved from reference TRBV28 and TRBJ2-3, is DVKVTQSSRYLVKRTGEKVFLECVQDMDHENMFWYRQDPGLGLRLIYFSYDVKMKEKGDIPEGYSVSREKKERFSLILESASTNQTSMYLCASSFRGGAVDTQYFGPGTRLTVL.

This chain uses TRBV10-3 with TRBJ1-5; TRBD1 matches at 7 bases. This CDR3 is 13 amino acids long. The germline V gene encodes CDR1 ENHRY and CDR2 SYGVKD. J lost 4 bases, V lost 7 bases, and 4 bases had no gene match. As DNA, the CDR3 is TGTGCCATCAACAGGGGACCTAATCAGCCCCAGCATTTT. Its protein product is CAINRGPNQPQHF.

The V and J genes are TRBV19 and TRBJ2-3; TRBD1 aligns across 8 bases. CDR1 is LNHDA, CDR2 SQIVND, per germline (reference sequence). The CDR3 loop spans 14 amino acids. V lost 5 bases and J lost 3; bases outside the gene matches: 4. In DNA, the CDR3 is TGTGCCAGTAGTTCTGGACAGGGTACAGATACGCAGTATTTT. This codes for CASSSGQGTDTQYF.

This chain joins TRBV19 and TRBJ1-3; D is possibly TRBD1 (5 bases). The CDR3 covers 16 residues. V was shortened by 10 bases and J by 7 bases, with 26 bases between the two germline ends. The germline V gene has CDR1 LNHDA and CDR2 SQIVND (reference sequence). CDR3 sequence reads: CATVPRQIRVGNTIYF. The CDR3 DNA reads as TGTGCCACCGTGCCCCGACAGATCAGAGTTGGGAACACCATATATTTT.

The chain couples TRBV5-4 to TRBJ2-5, with D tentatively TRBD1 (6 bases). Near its end, the DNA agrees better with TRBJ2-7, so the J call may be wrong. Germline CDR1 reads SGHNT; CDR2 reads YYREEE (reference sequence). The CDR3 has 13 residues. Written as DNA, the CDR3 is TGTGCCAGCAGCTTGGACAGGGAAGACGAGCAGTACTTC. Its protein product is CASSLDREDEQYF.

The chain employs TRBV28 and TRBJ2-7; 7 nucleotides line up with TRBD1. The CDR3 spans 14 residues. Germline V gives CDR1 MDHEN, CDR2 SYDVKM. V was clipped by 6 bases and J by 4 bases; unmatched bases: 9. CDR3 DNA: TGTGCCAGCAGCCTCAGGGGGTCTCCTTACGAGCAGTACTTC. As protein: CASSLRGSPYEQYF. Full variable domain (rest looked up from reference TRBV28 and TRBJ2-7): DVKVTQSSRYLVKRTGEKVFLECVQDMDHENMFWYRQDPGLGLRLIYFSYDVKMKEKGDIPEGYSVSREKKERFSLILESASTNQTSMYLCASSLRGSPYEQYFGPGTRLTVT.

This clone was detected only a few times. The CDR3 sequence: CASSLRGQGAGELFF. The CDR3, as DNA: TGTGCCAGCAGCTTACGGGGACAGGGGGCCGGGGAGCTGTTTTTT. This chain joins TRBV7-6 and TRBJ2-2, with 11 bases aligning to TRBD1. CDR3 length equals 15 residues. V was clipped by 2 bases and J by 6 bases; unmatched bases: 2. CDR1 is SGHVS and CDR2 is FNYEAQ in the germline V gene.

This clone was seen once. The chain has TRBV30 and TRBJ2-3; maybe TRBD2 (5 bases). From germline, CDR1 is GTSNPN and CDR2 SVGIG (reference sequence). The CDR3 covers 15 residues. V lost 0 bases and J 2 bases, leaving 12 bases between the germline ends. CDR3 protein: CAWSVRTEITDTQYF. CDR3 DNA sequence: TGTGCCTGGAGTGTAAGGACTGAGATCACAGATACGCAGTATTTT.

The V call is TRBV5-4, the J call TRBJ2-5; the D gene is possibly TRBD1 (6 bases). The V and J ends lost 0 bases and 4 bases respectively, with 16 bases between them. The CDR3 runs 16 residues. From germline, CDR1 is SGHNT and CDR2 YYREEE (reference sequence). The chain's CDR3 is CASSLEQGRLGETQYF. Here the CDR3 DNA reads TGTGCCAGCAGCTTGGAACAGGGACGCCTTGGAGAGACCCAGTACTTC.